The TCR beta chain described here comes from a study of blood T cell repertoires in COVID-19. Study background: There were acute and convalescent COVID-19 samples, and they came from the United States, Italy and Spain.

Under the authors' procedure: Counts of nucleated cells, estimated from reference gene primer amplification, were obtained. Sequenced by immunoSEQ multiplex PCR; TCRdb stores in-frame clones only, minus some. V, J and clone size are taken as reported in that table, and D and trimming were inferred from the DNA itself. Among 95,000 or so clones, around 88% were seen once, and the ten largest hold about 1.2%. The germline CDR1 and CDR2 sequences are MNHNS and SASEGT. The CDR3 is made up of 16 amino acids. Trimming cost V 0 bases and J 8 bases, with 16 bases left between them. Sequences were obtained from peripheral blood. The receptor comes from an elderly man with active or convalescent COVID-19. The J gene is TRBJ1-4, the V gene TRBV6-1; TRBD1 is a possible D gene (5 bases). The CDR3 DNA follows: TGTGCCAGCAGTGAAGCGCTTTCAGGGAAAAGAGAAAAACTGTTTTTT. It specifies CASSEALSGKREKLFF.